Shown below are 22 T cell receptor beta chains from a single sample sequenced in a study of blood T cell repertoires in COVID-19. The data were produced by immunoSEQ multiplex PCR, yet TCRdb's version contains in-frame clones alone and is incomplete. Here the sample spans a few hundred thousand clones, approximately 91% being singletons. The specimen sequenced was PBMCs or T cells enriched from blood (not recorded which). The receptors stem from a woman aged 40 to 49 who had recovered from COVID-19.

The rearrangement joins TRBV28 to TRBJ2-7; a weak D match, TRBD1 (7 bases). The CDR3 extends over 14 amino acids. The V and J ends lost 6 bases and 5 bases respectively, with 17 bases between them. CDR1 is MDHEN and CDR2 is SYDVKM in the germline V gene. Written as DNA, the CDR3 is TGTGCCAGCAGAGTGACAGGGAGGACTCACGAGCAGTACTTC. Residues: CASRVTGRTHEQYF.

The chain combines TRBV9 with TRBJ2-2; D is undetermined. Germline loops: CDR1 SGDLS, CDR2 YYNGEE. This CDR3 contains 15 residues. Trimming removed 0 bases at V and 5 bases at J, with 11 bases between. The CDR3 loop is CASSVDSPLTGELFF. The CDR3 nucleotides read TGTGCCAGCAGCGTAGATTCCCCCTTAACCGGGGAGCTGTTTTTT.

V usage is TRBV5-1 and J usage is TRBJ2-7; 7 bases align to TRBD2. The CDR3 consists of 14 residues. The germline V gene encodes CDR1 SGHRS and CDR2 YFSETQ. With 0 bases clipped from V and 5 bases from J, the junction kept 5 bases outside the gene matches. The CDR3 sequence is CASSLARELDEQYF. The CDR3 DNA reads TGCGCCAGCAGCTTGGCGCGGGAGCTAGACGAGCAGTACTTC.

The chain is built from TRBV7-3 and TRBJ2-5; 14 bases align to TRBD2. Per germline, CDR1 SGHTA and CDR2 FQGTGA. The CDR3 loop spans 15 amino acids. The V segment lost 2 bases and the J segment 4 bases; nucleotides outside the gene matches: 0. The CDR3 spells CASSLGLAGGETQYF. CDR3 DNA sequence: TGTGCCAGCAGCTTAGGACTAGCGGGAGGAGAGACCCAGTACTTC.

The chain joins TRBV11-2 to TRBJ2-7, with a possible D match to TRBD2 (6 bases). Trimming took off 2 bases at V and 9 bases at J, with 23 bases between the two ends. The CDR3 totals 16 residues. CDR1 SGHAT and CDR2 FQNNGV come from the germline V gene. CDR3 sequence (DNA): TGTGCCAGCAGCTTATACCCGGGACTCCGGGCGGTAAGGCAGTACTTC. This gives the protein CASSLYPGLRAVRQYF. The variable domain in full, completed from reference TRBV11-2 and TRBJ2-7, reads EAGVAQSPRYKIIEKRQSVAFWCNPISGHATLYWYQQILGQGPKLLIQFQNNGVVDDSQLPKDRFSAERLKGVDSTLKIQPAKLEDSAVYLCASSLYPGLRAVRQYFGPGTRLTVT.

The chain links TRBV24-1 to TRBJ2-1; 10 bases are shared with TRBD2. The ends lost 6 bases at V and 10 bases at J; junction bases unmatched: 2. Germline CDR1 reads KGHDR; CDR2 reads SFDVKD. CDR3 length equals 12 residues. Written as DNA, the CDR3 is TGTGCCACCAGTCGAGCGGGAGGGGAGCAGTTCTTC. Its translation: CATSRAGGEQFF.

Note on this clone: The sample carries other DNA sequences with the same CDR3. The CDR3 coding sequence is TGCAGCGTTGGGGGACTAGCAGGAGGGTACGAGCAGTACTTC. Its protein is CSVGGLAGGYEQYF. This chain links TRBV29-1 with TRBJ2-7, with 9 bases identical to TRBD2. J lost 4 bases, V lost 4 bases, and 8 bases had no gene match. The CDR3 contains 14 residues. Per the germline V gene, CDR1 is SQVTM and CDR2 is ANQGSEA.

The rearrangement uses TRBV27 and TRBJ2-7, with TRBD2 identical over 10 bases. The ends lost 5 bases at V and 0 bases at J; junction bases unmatched: 13. The CDR3 has 18 residues. The germline V gene has CDR1 MNHEY and CDR2 SMNVEV (reference sequence). DNA for the CDR3: TGTGCCAGCAGTGCCCTATCCCCCGGGACTAGCGTCTCCTACGAGCAGTACTTC. This translates into CASSALSPGTSVSYEQYF.

The chain recombines TRBV3-1 (or the pseudogene TRBV3-2) with TRBJ2-7, with 13 bases fitting TRBD2. CDR3 length equals 16 residues. J was trimmed by 1 base and V by 4 bases; bases with no gene match: 4. Germline V gives CDR1 LGHDT, CDR2 YNNKEL (reference sequence). CDR3 nucleotides: TGTGCCAGCAGCCCCCTACTAGCGGGGGGGTCCTACGAGCAGTACTTC. It encodes CASSPLLAGGSYEQYF.

This sequence joins TRBV24-1 and TRBJ2-1; no firm D call. This CDR3 region has 14 residues. V was clipped by 0 bases and J by 6 bases, with 8 bases between them. CDR1 is KGHDR, CDR2 SFDVKD, per germline. In nucleotides, the CDR3 is TGTGCCACCAGTGATTTGCATCGCGGCAATGAGCAGTTCTTC. Protein product: CATSDLHRGNEQFF.

This chain connects TRBV9 to TRBJ2-7, with 9 positions matching TRBD1. CDR1 and CDR2 from the germline V gene are SGDLS and YYNGEE. The V gene end was trimmed by 3 bases and the J gene end by 2 bases; junction bases not matched to a gene: 6. The CDR3 contains 15 residues. The CDR3 reads CASSGPGQGPYEQYF. CDR3 DNA: TGTGCCAGCAGCGGACCGGGACAGGGCCCCTACGAGCAGTACTTC.

V gene TRBV2 combines with J gene TRBJ2-1; 11 nucleotides line up with TRBD2. V lost 8 bases and J lost 8; bases outside the gene matches: 5. The CDR3 is made up of 13 amino acids. Germline V gene lookup returns CDR1 SNHLY and CDR2 FYNNEI. The CDR3 reads CASSASGRYEQFF. In nucleotides, the CDR3 is TGTGCCAGCTCGGCTAGCGGGAGGTATGAGCAGTTCTTC.

The chain carries TRBV9 and TRBJ2-1; TRBD2 matches at 13 bases. The CDR3 sequence is 22 residues long. With V trimmed by 3 bases and J by 0 bases, 18 bases remained unmatched. In germline, CDR1 is SGDLS, CDR2 YYNGEE. The CDR3 reads CASSAPRGAGLAGVDSYNEQFF. CDR3 DNA sequence: TGTGCCAGCAGCGCCCCTAGAGGGGCCGGACTAGCGGGGGTTGACTCCTACAATGAGCAGTTCTTC. Complete variable domain (other parts from reference TRBV9 and TRBJ2-1): DSGVTQTPKHLITATGQRVTLRCSPRSGDLSVYWYQQSLDQGLQFLIQYYNGEERAKGNILERFSAQQFPDLHSELNLSSLELGDSALYFCASSAPRGAGLAGVDSYNEQFFGPGTRLTVL.

The chain employs TRBV4-1 and TRBJ2-5; no definite D call. There are 14 residues in the CDR3. Between the trimmed V and J ends, which lost 4 bases and 5 bases, there was a span of 14 bases. The germline V gene has CDR1 MGHRA and CDR2 YSYEKL. The CDR3 spells CASSPRSDKETQYF. DNA for the CDR3: TGCGCCAGCAGCCCGCGGTCCGATAAGGAGACCCAGTACTTC.

The V gene is TRBV3-1 (or the pseudogene TRBV3-2), the J gene TRBJ2-7; 9 bases match TRBD2. With 6 bases clipped from V and 12 bases from J, the junction kept 9 bases outside the gene matches. This CDR3 is 12 amino acids long. Germline V lookup: CDR1 LGHDT, CDR2 YNNKEL (reference sequence). The CDR3 DNA reads as TGTGCCAGCAGTTTGCGGGAGGGAGTACGGTACTTC. Its translation: CASSLREGVRYF.

V usage is TRBV7-9 and J usage is TRBJ2-7, with TRBD1 identical over 8 bases. Germline V lookup: CDR1 SEHNR, CDR2 FQNEAQ (reference sequence). V lost 0 bases and J lost 3; bases outside the gene matches: 7. The CDR3 extends over 16 amino acids. CDR3 loop: CASSLAWGTGYYEQYF. DNA for the CDR3: TGTGCCAGCAGCTTAGCATGGGGGACAGGATACTACGAGCAGTACTTC. The variable domain in full, completed from reference TRBV7-9 and TRBJ2-7, reads DTGVSQNPRHKITKRGQNVTFRCDPISEHNRLYWYRQTLGQGPEFLTYFQNEAQLEKSRLLSDRFSAERPKGSFSTLEIQRTEQGDSAMYLCASSLAWGTGYYEQYFGPGTRLTVT.

J is TRBJ1-3 and V is TRBV6-6, with 7 bases aligning to TRBD1. Germline V CDR1 and CDR2: MNHNY, SVGAGI (reference sequence). This CDR3 has 15 amino acids. Unmatched junction bases numbered 6, after V lost 7 bases and J lost 0 bases. This chain's CDR3 is CASNGQATSGNTIYF. The CDR3 DNA sequence: TGTGCCAGCAATGGACAGGCAACCTCTGGAAACACCATATATTTT.

The chain has TRBV4-1 and TRBJ1-2; possibly TRBD1 for D (5 bases). Germline values: CDR1 MGHRA, CDR2 YSYEKL. V was clipped by 0 bases and J by 5 bases, with 10 bases between them. This CDR3 spans 14 amino acids. This CDR3 is CASSQDGALYGYTF. In DNA form, the CDR3 reads TGCGCCAGCAGCCAAGATGGGGCTTTGTATGGCTACACCTTC.

The genes are TRBV7-9 and TRBJ2-4; possible D gene TRBD2, 5 bases. The V and J ends lost 5 bases and 6 bases respectively, with 14 bases between them. CDR1 is SEHNR and CDR2 is FQNEAQ in the germline V gene (reference sequence). This CDR3 comprises 14 residues. The CDR3 DNA reads TGTGCCAGCAGCCCCGGGTTGAGGGTAAACATTCAGTACTTC. Its protein is CASSPGLRVNIQYF.

The J gene is TRBJ2-3, the V gene TRBV29-1; weak D call: TRBD1 (6 bases). Germline V gives CDR1 SQVTM, CDR2 ANQGSEA. This CDR3 has 13 amino acids. With 2 bases removed from V and 8 bases from J, the gap between germline ends came to 14 bases. This CDR3 reads CSVEQQGLGTQYF. CDR3 nucleotide sequence: TGCAGCGTTGAACAACAGGGTCTTGGTACGCAGTATTTT.

The chain employs TRBV7-9 and TRBJ1-6, with 11 bases that match TRBD1. CDR1 and CDR2 from the germline V gene are SEHNR and FQNEAQ (reference sequence). After removal of 5 bases from V and 9 bases from J, the junction contained 9 bases not matched to a gene. The CDR3 covers 16 residues. The CDR3 here is CASSTRTGGWGSPLHF. CDR3 sequence (DNA): TGTGCCAGCAGCACGAGGACAGGGGGCTGGGGTTCACCCCTCCACTTT.

The gene calls are TRBV5-1 and TRBJ1-1, with 9 bases identical to TRBD1. This CDR3 comprises 14 residues. Germline CDR1 SGHRS, CDR2 YFSETQ. With 7 bases clipped from V and 1 base from J, the junction kept 5 bases outside the gene matches. Here the CDR3 reads CASAWTGANTEAFF. The CDR3 DNA reads TGCGCCAGCGCCTGGACAGGGGCGAACACTGAAGCTTTCTTT.